This T cell receptor beta chain originates from a study of cytomegalovirus exposure and HLA in healthy donors. Broader study findings: The classifier, whose performance was assessed in both the original and validation cohorts, reportedly diagnosed cytomegalovirus status with high specificity and sensitivity.

To note about this clone: The antigen is undetermined.

This PCR relied on a set of 60 Vbeta primers and 13 Jbeta primers. Profiled with immunoSEQ multiplex PCR; TCRdb holds only in-frame clones, not every one. The table lists around 100,000 clones, more than 70% of them singletons, with around a fifth in the top ten. Germline lookup yields CDR1 ENHRY and CDR2 SYGVKD. V was trimmed by 11 bases and J by 4 bases, leaving 14 bases between them. The CDR3 has 12 residues. This TCR was recovered from an older woman in good health and CMV-seropositive. The chain couples TRBV10-3 to TRBJ1-1; D call uncertain. Sample: PBMCs. The chain's CDR3 is CAAEDEGTEAFF. The DNA of the CDR3 is TGTGCCGCCGAAGACGAGGGCACTGAAGCTTTCTTT.